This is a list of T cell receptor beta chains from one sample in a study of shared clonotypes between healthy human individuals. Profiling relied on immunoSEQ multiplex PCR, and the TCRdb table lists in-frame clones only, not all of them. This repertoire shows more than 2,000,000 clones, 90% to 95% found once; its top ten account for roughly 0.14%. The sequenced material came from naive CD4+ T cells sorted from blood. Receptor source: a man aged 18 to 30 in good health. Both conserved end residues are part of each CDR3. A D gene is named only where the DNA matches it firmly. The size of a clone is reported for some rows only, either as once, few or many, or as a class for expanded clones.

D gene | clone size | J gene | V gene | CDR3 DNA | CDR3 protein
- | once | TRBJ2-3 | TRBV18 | TGTGCCAGCTCCCTCCTCAGCAGCACAGATACGCAGTATTTT | CASSLLSSTDTQYF
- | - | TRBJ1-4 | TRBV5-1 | TGCGCCAGCAGCTTGGGTGCTGTAGGGAGGGAAAAACTGTTTTTT | CASSLGAVGREKLFF
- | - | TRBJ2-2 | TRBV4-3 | TGCGCCAGCAGCCCGTTTAGTAGCGCGAACACCGGGGAGCTGTTTTTT | CASSPFSSANTGELFF
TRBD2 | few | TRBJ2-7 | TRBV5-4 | TGTGCCAGCAGCCATAGCGGGATCGCCTACGAGCAGTACTTC | CASSHSGIAYEQYF
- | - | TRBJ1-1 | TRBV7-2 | TGTGCCAGCAGCTTAAGTCTAACAAACACTGAAGCTTTCTTT | CASSLSLTNTEAFF
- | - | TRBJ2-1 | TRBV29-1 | TGCAGCGTTGGCGCGGGGGCCAATGAGCAGTTCTTC | CSVGAGANEQFF
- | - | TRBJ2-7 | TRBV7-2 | TGTGCCAGCAGCTTAAGTGCGAAGCAGTACTTC | CASSLSAKQYF
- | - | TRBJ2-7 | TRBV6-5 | TGTGCCAGCAGTGGGACGGTGAACGAGCAGTACTTC | CASSGTVNEQYF
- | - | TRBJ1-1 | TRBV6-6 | TGTGCCAGCAGTCTTCCCACGACAGAAAGGATGCAAGCTTTCTTT | CASSLPTTERMQAFF
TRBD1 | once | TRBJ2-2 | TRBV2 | TGTGCCAGCCAGGGACAGGGTCTTAATCGAAACACCGGGGAGCTGTTTTTT | CASQGQGLNRNTGELFF